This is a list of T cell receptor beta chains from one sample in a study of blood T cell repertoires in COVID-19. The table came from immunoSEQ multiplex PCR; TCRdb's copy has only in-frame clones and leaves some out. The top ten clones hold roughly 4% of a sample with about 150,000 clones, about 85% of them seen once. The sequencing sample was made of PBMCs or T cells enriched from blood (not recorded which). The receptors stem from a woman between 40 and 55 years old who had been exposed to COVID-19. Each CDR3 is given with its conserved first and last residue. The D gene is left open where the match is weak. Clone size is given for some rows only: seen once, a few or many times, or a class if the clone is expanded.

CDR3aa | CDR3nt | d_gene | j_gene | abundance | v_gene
CASSLAVLSGANVLTF | TGTGCCAGCAGCTTAGCTGTCCTCTCTGGGGCCAACGTCCTGACTTTC | - | TRBJ2-6 | - | TRBV7-9
CASSLKQGPGGYEQYF | TGTGCCAGTAGTCTCAAACAGGGTCCGGGAGGCTACGAGCAGTACTTC | - | TRBJ2-7 | - | TRBV19
CASSRNRDTDEQYF | TGTGCCAGCTCACGAAACAGGGATACGGACGAGCAGTACTTC | - | TRBJ2-7 | - | TRBV18
CASRRATEAFF | TGTGCCAGTAGGAGGGCGACTGAAGCTTTCTTT | - | TRBJ1-1 | - | TRBV19
CASSQDWQGRETQYF | TGTGCCAGCAGCCAAGACTGGCAGGGGCGAGAGACCCAGTACTTC | - | TRBJ2-5 | once | TRBV3-1/TRBV3-2
CASRQGPGSSPLHF | TGTGCCAGCAGACAAGGGCCAGGGTCCTCACCCCTCCACTTT | - | TRBJ1-6 | - | TRBV6-5
CASSSGGTGIHQPQHF | TGTGCCAGCAGCTCCGGAGGGACAGGGATACATCAGCCCCAGCATTTT | TRBD1 | TRBJ1-5 | - | TRBV5-4
CATRSRAGYSGANVLTF | TGTGCCACAAGGTCCAGGGCAGGCTATTCCGGGGCCAACGTCCTGACTTTC | - | TRBJ2-6 | - | TRBV27
CASTGGGRLNTEAFF | TGTGCCAGCACCGGGGGGGGGCGCCTGAACACTGAAGCTTTCTTT | - | TRBJ1-1 | once | TRBV28
CASSSGGQGARHEQFF | TGCGCCAGCAGCTCCGGAGGACAGGGGGCGAGGCATGAGCAGTTCTTC | TRBD1 | TRBJ2-1 | - | TRBV5-1
CASSFAGYHGYTF | TGTGCCAGCAGTTTTGCCGGGTATCATGGCTACACCTTC | - | TRBJ1-2 | - | TRBV12-3/TRBV12-4